These 23 T cell receptor beta chains were sequenced from one sample in a study of TIL therapy for anti-PD-1-resistant metastatic lung cancer. Time point specified: pre-treatment sample, taken before nivolumab and TIL therapy. Sequencing used immunoSEQ v3. Using immunoSEQ multiplex PCR, the repertoire was profiled, and TCRdb retains in-frame clones only, with some absent. This table has approximately 47,000 clones, about 86% appearing once. The starting material was blood, obtained at baseline. These receptors were taken from a person between 25 and 79 years old with non-small cell lung cancer.

The J gene is TRBJ2-5, the V gene TRBV11-3, with D unclear. The CDR3 contains 12 residues. In germline, CDR1 is SGHNT, CDR2 YENEEA. V dropped 1 base and J dropped 2 bases, with 2 bases sitting between them. CDR3 in amino acids: CASSLGQETQYF. DNA of the CDR3: TGTGCCAGCAGCTTAGGACAAGAGACCCAGTACTTC.

The rearrangement joins TRBV20-1 to TRBJ1-1, with D uncertain. The germline V gene encodes CDR1 DFQATT and CDR2 SNEGSKA (reference sequence). The V and J ends lost 7 bases and 5 bases respectively, with 8 bases between them. CDR3 length: 10 residues. Written as DNA, the CDR3 is TGCAGTGTTTCGGAGACTGAAGCTTTCTTT. Its translation: CSVSETEAFF.

The chain combines TRBV11-3 with TRBJ2-3, with D perhaps being TRBD1 or TRBD2 (5 bases each). This CDR3 spans 16 amino acids. Looked up from germline, CDR1 is SGHNT and CDR2 is YENEEA. V was pared by 5 bases and J by 0 bases, with 15 bases between. The DNA of the CDR3 is TGTGCCAGCAGCCGGGACGGTGGGTCTAGCACAGATACGCAGTATTTT. This codes for CASSRDGGSSTDTQYF. Using reference TRBV11-3 and TRBJ2-3 for the parts outside the CDR3, the full variable domain is EAGVVQSPRYKIIEKKQPVAFWCNPISGHNTLYWYLQNLGQGPELLIRYENEEAVDDSQLPKDRFSAERLKGVDSTLKIQPAELGDSAVYLCASSRDGGSSTDTQYFGPGTRLTVL.

In DNA form, the CDR3 reads TGTGCCAGCAGCCCCGCGGGGCGGGAGGGCCTGACAGATACGCAGTATTTT. It translates to CASSPAGREGLTDTQYF. The chain employs TRBV7-3 and TRBJ2-3, with 9 positions matching TRBD2. Germline CDR1 reads SGHTA; CDR2 reads FQGTGA. The CDR3 totals 17 residues. V shed 5 bases and J 3 bases; nucleotides not matched to a gene: 12.

V gene TRBV6-2 or TRBV6-3 combines with J gene TRBJ1-6; no clear D. The germline V and J ends were trimmed by 4 bases and 0 bases, with 10 bases remaining between them. The CDR3 totals 16 residues. The germline V gene encodes CDR1 MNHEY and CDR2 SVGEGT. CDR3 sequence reads: CASSSAGSSYNSPLHF. The CDR3 nucleotides read TGTGCCAGCAGTTCCGCCGGGAGCTCCTATAATTCACCCCTCCACTTT.

The chain joins TRBV12-3 or TRBV12-4 to TRBJ1-3; D gene ambiguous. V lost 7 bases, J lost 3 bases, and 7 bases lay in between. This CDR3 comprises 12 residues. CDR3 coding DNA: TGTGCCAGCACCTTTGGTGGAAACACCATATATTTT. Amino acid sequence: CASTFGGNTIYF.

As concerns this clone: The sample has other DNA sequences that encode this CDR3 too. V is TRBV28 and J is TRBJ2-7; 8 bases match TRBD1. CDR1 and CDR2 from the germline V gene are MDHEN and SYDVKM. The V gene end was trimmed by 7 bases and the J gene end by 5 bases; junction bases not matched to a gene: 1. This CDR3 contains 11 residues. CDR3 loop: CASTGGHEQYF. CDR3 nucleotides: TGTGCCAGCACAGGGGGCCACGAGCAGTACTTC.

This chain uses TRBV19 with TRBJ1-2; TRBD1 might be the D (6 bases). Between the trimmed V and J ends, which lost 5 bases and 2 bases, there was a span of 15 bases. Germline V gene lookup returns CDR1 LNHDA and CDR2 SQIVND (reference sequence). CDR3 size: 15 residues. CDR3 region: CASSDRGAANYGYTF. The CDR3 nucleotides are TGTGCCAGTAGTGATCGGGGGGCGGCCAACTATGGCTACACCTTC.

The gene calls are TRBV25-1 and TRBJ1-4; D gene ambiguous. This CDR3 comprises 13 residues. The V end lost 7 bases, the J end lost 3 bases, and 9 bases lay between the germline ends. Germline values: CDR1 MGHDK, CDR2 SYGVNS. The CDR3 protein is CASTRGANEKLFF. CDR3 DNA: TGTGCCAGCACCCGAGGTGCTAATGAAAAACTGTTTTTT.

The chain couples TRBV24-1 to TRBJ1-5; no clear D gene. CDR1 and CDR2 from the germline V gene are KGHDR and SFDVKD. The CDR3 covers 14 residues. V lost 5 bases and J 3 bases, leaving 10 bases between the germline ends. The chain's CDR3 is CATSGWSDNQPQHF. CDR3 sequence (DNA): TGTGCCACCAGTGGGTGGAGCGACAATCAGCCCCAGCATTTT.

This clone was seen a handful of times. The chain combines TRBV7-2 with TRBJ1-5; D not certain. The V end was cut by 1 base, the J end by 3 bases, with 10 bases between. This CDR3 contains 15 residues. CDR1 is SGHTA and CDR2 is FQGNSA in the germline V gene. Written as DNA, the CDR3 is TGTGCCAGCAGCTTAGGCCACATAGTCAATCAGCCCCAGCATTTT. The encoded protein is CASSLGHIVNQPQHF.

The V call is TRBV11-2, the J call TRBJ2-5; D is perhaps TRBD1 or TRBD2 (6 bases each). The germline V gene encodes CDR1 SGHAT and CDR2 FQNNGV. The CDR3 contains 14 residues. V was pared by 5 bases and J by 5 bases, with 15 bases between. The CDR3 protein is CASSPPRGVETQYF. DNA of the CDR3: TGTGCCAGCAGCCCCCCGAGGGGGGTGGAGACCCAGTACTTC.

The chain combines TRBV30 with TRBJ2-1; D ambiguous. V was trimmed by 2 bases and J by 4 bases, leaving 9 bases between them. Looked up from germline, CDR1 is GTSNPN and CDR2 is SVGIG (reference sequence). The CDR3 is made up of 13 amino acids. The DNA of the CDR3 is TGTGCCTGGAGTTTTTTAACTTACAATGAGCAGTTCTTC. It translates to CAWSFLTYNEQFF.

The rearrangement links TRBV11-2 to TRBJ1-6; no firm D call. Germline V gene lookup returns CDR1 SGHAT and CDR2 FQNNGV. The CDR3 extends over 21 amino acids. With 6 bases removed from V and 0 bases from J, the gap between germline ends came to 27 bases. CDR3 nucleotides: TGTGCCAGCAGTTCTAGCAGCCCTAATGGGGAATTAAGCTCCTATAATTCACCCCTCCACTTT. It yields the protein CASSSSSPNGELSSYNSPLHF.

V and J are TRBV2 and TRBJ2-1; 10 bases are a match to TRBD2. The germline V gene encodes CDR1 SNHLY and CDR2 FYNNEI. J was trimmed by 0 bases and V by 7 bases; bases with no gene match: 3. There are 15 residues in the CDR3. The CDR3 DNA reads TGTGCCAGCAAACGGACTAGCGGCTCCTACAATGAGCAGTTCTTC. It specifies CASKRTSGSYNEQFF.

This chain links TRBV27 with TRBJ2-3, with 8 bases lining up with TRBD2. The CDR3 contains 18 residues. V lost 5 bases to trimming and J lost 2 bases; unmatched junction nucleotides: 15. Germline V gene sequence: CDR1 MNHEY, CDR2 SMNVEV (reference sequence). The CDR3 loop reads CASSPISSLREVTDTQYF. The CDR3 region has the DNA TGTGCCAGCAGTCCAATCTCTAGCTTGCGGGAGGTCACAGATACGCAGTATTTT.

The rearrangement joins TRBV10-1 to TRBJ2-7, with a tentative D call TRBD2 (6 bases). The CDR3 is 15 amino acids. Between the trimmed V and J ends, which lost 5 bases and 2 bases, there was a span of 16 bases. Germline V lookup: CDR1 WNHNN, CDR2 SYGVQD (reference sequence). CDR3 in amino acids: CASSKDRDSAYEQYF. For the CDR3, the DNA is TGCGCCAGCAGTAAAGATCGGGACTCGGCCTACGAGCAGTACTTC.

V and J are TRBV28 and TRBJ2-7; D gene ambiguous. Trimming took off 8 bases at V and 0 bases at J, with 14 bases between the two ends. Germline V gene data show CDR1 as MDHEN and CDR2 as SYDVKM. CDR3 length equals 14 residues. The CDR3 reads CASLRGGYSYEQYF. The CDR3 region has the DNA TGTGCCAGCCTCCGCGGTGGTTACTCCTACGAGCAGTACTTC.

CDR3 DNA: TGCGCCAGCAGCCAAGATCTAGCGGGGGGCCAGTTCTTC. Protein product: CASSQDLAGGQFF. V usage is TRBV4-3 and J usage is TRBJ2-1, with TRBD2 matching over 11 bases. CDR3 length: 13 residues. With V trimmed by 0 bases and J by 13 bases, 2 bases remained unmatched. Germline V gene lookup returns CDR1 LGHNA and CDR2 YSLEER.

This clone was seen once. The chain has TRBV28 and TRBJ2-7; possible D gene TRBD2, 6 bases. This CDR3 region has 17 residues. CDR1 and CDR2 from the germline V gene are MDHEN and SYDVKM. V was pared by 5 bases and J by 3 bases, with 23 bases between. The CDR3 here is CASSPSGSGLQNYEQYF. The CDR3 coding sequence is TGTGCCAGCAGTCCCAGTGGTTCGGGACTCCAGAACTACGAGCAGTACTTC.

The chain recombines TRBV9 with TRBJ1-5, with D perhaps matching TRBD1 (6 bases). Germline V lookup: CDR1 SGDLS, CDR2 YYNGEE. Trimming stripped 3 bases from V and 5 bases from J, with 15 bases between. CDR3 length: 15 amino acids. This CDR3 reads CASSATGRRDQPQHF. CDR3 nucleotides: TGTGCCAGCAGCGCTACAGGGAGGAGGGATCAGCCCCAGCATTTT.

The rearrangement links TRBV30 to TRBJ2-2, with D tentatively TRBD2 (5 bases). Trimming stripped 1 base from V and 3 bases from J, with 12 bases between. This CDR3 contains 15 residues. Germline V CDR1 and CDR2: GTSNPN, SVGIG (reference sequence). CDR3 DNA: TGTGCCTGGAGTGCCGGACTCACTCACACCGGGGAGCTGTTTTTT. Its protein is CAWSAGLTHTGELFF.

The CDR3 DNA follows: TGTGCCAGCAGCTTGGGGGTTGGGGCCGGGGAGCTGTTTTTT. Translation: CASSLGVGAGELFF. The V and J genes are TRBV5-5 and TRBJ2-2; D unresolved. Germline values: CDR1 SGHKS, CDR2 YYEKEE (reference sequence). The V end lost 0 bases, the J end lost 6 bases, and 9 bases lay between the germline ends. The CDR3 spans 14 residues.